A selection of T cell receptor beta chains follows, all from one sample in a study of lung T cells in sarcoidosis with Löfgren's syndrome. TCRdb processed the reads anew with MiXCR; each CDR3 protein has one entry. Counted here are roughly 63,000 distinct CDR3 sequences, approximately 21% occurring once; the ten biggest clones make up about 2.2%. Sequences were obtained from CD4+ T cells from PBMCs. Receptors were obtained from a human donor with sarcoidosis (Löfgren's syndrome or another form), or a control subject (not recorded which). Both conserved end residues are part of each CDR3. Fields, in order: CDR3 DNA, CDR3 protein, D gene, V gene, J gene, clone size. The D gene is left open where the match is weak. A row's size may be missing; if present it is once, few, many or a size class.

TGTGCCAGCAGTTTCCTGGCTAGCGGGAGCAATGAGCAGTTCTTC	CASSFLASGSNEQFF	TRBD2	TRBV12-3/TRBV12-4	TRBJ2-1	many
TGTGCCTGGAGTGAGGTGGTAAGGGACGAGCAGTACTTC	CAWSEVVRDEQYF	NA	TRBV30	TRBJ2-7	few
TGTGCCAGCAGCCGACTGGAGGGAGTAGCCTACGAGCAGTACTTC	CASSRLEGVAYEQYF	NA	TRBV5-5	TRBJ2-7	few
TGTGCCAGCATTAACCGGGACAGGGGGCTTGCAGCTGTCGCTTTCTTT	CASINRDRGLAAVAFF	TRBD1	TRBV6-4	TRBJ1-1	NA
TGTGCCAGCAGCCTTACGGGGACAGCCTTTTATGGCTACACCTTC	CASSLTGTAFYGYTF	TRBD1	TRBV3-1	TRBJ1-2	few
TGTGCCAGCATGTCGTATCTGAGCGGGAGCTACAATGAGCAGTTCTTC	CASMSYLSGSYNEQFF	TRBD2	TRBV27	TRBJ2-1	medium-sized
TGTGCCAGCAGCTTAGACGACAGCTCCCCCTATGCTGGGACCTTC	CASSLDDSSPYAGTF	NA	TRBV7-2	TRBJ1-2	few
TGTGCCAGCAGCTGGGGAAATGAGCAGTTCTTC	CASSWGNEQFF	NA	TRBV7-9	TRBJ2-1	few
TGTGCCAGCAGAAAAGCGACCACAGGTTACATGAACACTGAAGCTTTCTTT	CASRKATTGYMNTEAFF	NA	TRBV6-1	TRBJ1-1	medium-sized
TGTGCCTGGAGTGTAAGGTCGGGAGCGAGGAATGAGCAGTTCTTC	CAWSVRSGARNEQFF	NA	TRBV30	TRBJ2-1	NA
TGTGCCAGCAGCCTCATGGGGCTAGCGGCAGATACGCAGTATTTT	CASSLMGLAADTQYF	TRBD2	TRBV7-3	TRBJ2-3	NA
TGTGCCAGCAGTCTAACTCTAGGAACTGAAGCTTTCTTT	CASSLTLGTEAFF	NA	TRBV12-3/TRBV12-4	TRBJ1-1	NA
TGTGCCAGTTCGCCTTACTCTGGGGCCAACGTCCTGACTTTC	CASSPYSGANVLTF	NA	TRBV19	TRBJ2-6	few
TGTGCCACCAGAGGGGGGACTAGCGGAGAGGGAAGGAAGCTGTTTTTT	CATRGGTSGEGRKLFF	TRBD2	TRBV10-3	TRBJ2-2	NA
TGCAGTGCTGCCCCCTCGACTAGCGGCCAAGAGACCCAGTACTTC	CSAAPSTSGQETQYF	TRBD2	TRBV20-1	TRBJ2-5	many
TGTGCCAGCAGCTTAGAGGGGACCGGAGATACGCAGTATTTT	CASSLEGTGDTQYF	NA	TRBV7-6	TRBJ2-3	many
TGCGCCAGCAGCTCACAGGGCACAGAGACCCAGTACTTC	CASSSQGTETQYF	NA	TRBV5-1	TRBJ2-5	few
TGTGCCATCAGCCCACAGGTAACAGATACGCAGTATTTT	CAISPQVTDTQYF	NA	TRBV10-3	TRBJ2-3	many
TGTGCCAGCAGCCCAGAGGGCCTCAGGGACAGGACAGATACGCAGTATTTT	CASSPEGLRDRTDTQYF	TRBD1	TRBV7-9	TRBJ2-3	few
TGTGCCAGCAGACCAGCTAGCACAGATACGCAGTATTTT	CASRPASTDTQYF	NA	TRBV7-3	TRBJ2-3	few
TGTGCCAGCAGTTTTGGGTCTATGGCAGGGGTTGGGGAGACCCAGTACTTC	CASSFGSMAGVGETQYF	NA	TRBV28	TRBJ2-5	few
TGCGCCAGCGCCTGGACTGACACAGATACGCAGTATTTT	CASAWTDTDTQYF	NA	TRBV5-1	TRBJ2-3	NA
TGTGCCAGCAGCCCAGCGGACAGGATCTCTGGAAACACCATATATTTT	CASSPADRISGNTIYF	TRBD1	TRBV3-1	TRBJ1-3	NA
TGTGCCAGCTCACCTAATGAGGGTTACACTAACTATGGCTACACCTTC	CASSPNEGYTNYGYTF	NA	TRBV18	TRBJ1-2	few
TGTGCCAGCAGTTACAGGGGACAGCTCGATGAAAAACTGTTTTTT	CASSYRGQLDEKLFF	TRBD1	TRBV6-6	TRBJ1-4	many
TGTGCCAGCAGCTTAGCGGGAGGGCCCAATGAGCAGTTCTTC	CASSLAGGPNEQFF	TRBD2	TRBV7-9	TRBJ2-1	many
TGCAGCGTTGTACGGAGCTCCTACGAGCAGTACTTC	CSVVRSSYEQYF	NA	TRBV29-1	TRBJ2-7	few
TGTGCCACCAGTGAGGTCGGGGGGGGCGCCTCAGATACGCAGTATTTT	CATSEVGGGASDTQYF	TRBD2	TRBV24-1	TRBJ2-3	many
TGTGCCAGCAATCTAGCGGGAGGCACAGATACGCAGTATTTT	CASNLAGGTDTQYF	TRBD2	TRBV6-1	TRBJ2-3	many
TGTGCCAGTACCTTCGACAGGGGTACTGAAGCTTTCTTT	CASTFDRGTEAFF	TRBD1	TRBV19	TRBJ1-1	many
TGTGCCAGCAGCCCCGGGACTAGGTGGGCAGATACGCAGTATTTT	CASSPGTRWADTQYF	TRBD2	TRBV3-1	TRBJ2-3	few
TGTGCCAGCAGTGAGTCGGGGGCGGGCAATCAGCCCCAGCATTTT	CASSESGAGNQPQHF	NA	TRBV2	TRBJ1-5	many
TGTGCCAGCAGCCCGGGACACTCCCAGGCGACCCAGTACTTC	CASSPGHSQATQYF	NA	TRBV7-9	TRBJ2-5	NA
TGCAGTGCGCCAACGGTTGCTAACTATGGCTACACCTTC	CSAPTVANYGYTF	NA	TRBV20-1	TRBJ1-2	many
TGTGCCAGCAGTGCGGACAGGGACGGGGTTAATGGCTACACCTTC	CASSADRDGVNGYTF	TRBD1	TRBV12-3/TRBV12-4	TRBJ1-2	few
TGCGCCAGCAGCCCCGACACCATGAACACTGAAGCTTTCTTT	CASSPDTMNTEAFF	NA	TRBV5-1	TRBJ1-1	few
TGTGCCAGCAGGTCTAGCGGGACGGGCTCCTACAATGAGCAGTTCTTC	CASRSSGTGSYNEQFF	TRBD2	TRBV28	TRBJ2-1	many
TGTGCCAGCAGCCGAGGACTAGCGGGTGGCTATGAGCAGTTCTTC	CASSRGLAGGYEQFF	TRBD2	TRBV7-2	TRBJ2-1	many
TGCAGTGCTAGCCCAGCTGGCCAAGAGACCCAGTACTTC	CSASPAGQETQYF	NA	TRBV20-1	TRBJ2-5	many
TGCAGTGCTCCTCCCCGGGGCGCTGAAGCTTTCTTT	CSAPPRGAEAFF	NA	TRBV20-1	TRBJ1-1	many